Below, one T cell receptor (beta chain) is given with its context. The germline CDR1 and CDR2 sequences are LGHDT and YNNKEL (reference sequence). V lost 4 bases and J lost 2, with 9 bases in between. This CDR3 region has 14 residues. These data originate in a study of T cell responses to AZD1222 COVID-19 vaccine. Only in-frame clones appear in the TCRdb table, and some are missing; sequencing was by immunoSEQ multiplex PCR. The table includes some 150,000 clones, approximately 94% detected once. Source: peripheral blood, taken on day 0 of AZD1222 vaccination. This chain links TRBV3-1 (or the pseudogene TRBV3-2) with TRBJ1-3; tentative D call: TRBD1 (5 bases). This clonotype originated in an adult in good health. The CDR3 region has the DNA TGTGCCAGCAGCCCTCGGGGCACTGGAAACACCATATATTTT. Protein sequence: CASSPRGTGNTIYF.